Below, 14 T cell receptor beta chains from the same sample are listed, as sequenced in a study of Tregs in tolerant kidney transplant recipients. Mixed chimerism was transient after nonmyeloablative marrow transplants from related graft donors. TCRdb's table, derived via immunoSEQ multiplex PCR, lists solely in-frame clones and lacks some. Its clone listing holds around 33,000 clones. This specimen was CD4+ T cells from blood (PBMCs), taken 24 months after the transplant. The receptors were gathered from a human patient who received a combined kidney and bone marrow transplant. Some T cells may trace back to the graft donor.

Details on this clone: The CDR3 is cut off 3 residues early in the read; its end comes from the germline J gene. The chain is built from TRBV7-2 and TRBJ2-4; D ambiguous. The CDR3 runs 16 residues. Trimming shortened V by 0 bases and J by 1 base, and 10 bases separated the two germline ends. Germline lookup yields CDR1 SGHTA and CDR2 FQGNSA. The sequenced CDR3 bases are TGTGCCAGCAGCTTAGCCTTAGGGTCGGCCAAAAACATT. It specifies CASSLALGSAKNI. The whole CDR3 sequence is CASSLALGSAKNIQYF.

On this clone itself: The read ends 3 residues shy of where the CDR3 ends; the end is completed using the germline J gene. The chain combines TRBV5-1 with TRBJ1-6; 8 nucleotides match TRBD1. In germline, CDR1 is SGHRS, CDR2 YFSETQ. After removal of 4 bases from V and 5 bases from J, the junction contained 8 bases not matched to a gene. This CDR3 comprises 16 residues. CDR3 bases read: TGCGCCAGCAGCACCCTTGGACAGGGAAATAATTCACCC. This translates into CASSTLGQGNNSP. In full, the CDR3 is CASSTLGQGNNSPLHF.

Note on this clone: The read ends 3 residues shy of where the CDR3 ends; the end is completed using the germline J gene. The chain is built from TRBV5-4 and TRBJ2-7; 10 positions match TRBD1. The germline V gene encodes CDR1 SGHNT and CDR2 YYREEE (reference sequence). V lost 5 bases and J lost 0; bases outside the gene matches: 5. The CDR3 is 15 residues long. The CDR3 spells CASSAGQGVSYEQYF. CDR3 bases read: TGTGCCAGCAGTGCAGGACAGGGGGTCTCCTACGAG.

For this clone: Read sequence stops 3 residues before the CDR3 end, and the germline J gene provides the missing end. The chain has TRBV20-1 and TRBJ2-3; perhaps TRBD2 as D (5 bases). Germline CDR1 DFQATT, CDR2 SNEGSKA (reference sequence). The CDR3 totals 15 residues. Trimming cost V 0 bases and J 6 bases, with 16 bases left between them. CDR3 DNA, as far as it was read: TGCAGTGCTAGAGATAAGACCGAGCGGTTCGATACG. Amino acid sequence: CSARDKTERFDT. In full, the CDR3 is CSARDKTERFDTQYF.

With regard to this clone: The read comes to an end 3 residues before the CDR3 does, leaving the germline J gene to fill in the end. The chain employs TRBV20-1 and TRBJ1-1; 7 positions match TRBD1. The CDR3 length is 13 residues. Germline V gene data show CDR1 as DFQATT and CDR2 as SNEGSKA (reference sequence). The trim removed 8 bases at V and 6 bases at J, leaving 12 bases unmatched. The CDR3 sequence is CSSGKGAPSEAFF. The covered CDR3 bases are TGCAGTTCGGGGAAGGGGGCGCCGTCTGAA.

As to this clone: Read coverage stops 3 residues before the CDR3 terminus; the germline J gene supplies the remainder. The V call is TRBV6-2 or TRBV6-3, the J call TRBJ1-2; TRBD1 matches at 10 bases. V dropped 6 bases and J dropped 3; count of bases not matched to a gene: 10. This CDR3 has 16 amino acids. Germline V CDR1 and CDR2: MNHEY, SVGEGT. The CDR3 region is CASRDAPGQGYYGYTF. CDR3 bases read: TGTGCCAGCAGAGACGCCCCGGGACAGGGGTACTATGGC.

Points on this clone: The read comes to an end 3 residues before the CDR3 does, leaving the germline J gene to fill in the end. The chain recombines TRBV5-4 with TRBJ2-7; weak D call: TRBD2 (6 bases). The germline V and J ends were trimmed by 0 bases and 1 base, with 11 bases remaining between them. Per germline, CDR1 SGHNT and CDR2 YYREEE (reference sequence). This CDR3 region has 15 residues. The CDR3 sequence is CASSLGSGLSYEQYF. The part of the CDR3 DNA that was read is TGTGCCAGCAGCTTGGGTAGCGGACTATCCTACGAG.

Note on this clone: Coverage ceases 3 residues before the CDR3 finishes, and the germline J gene fills in the end. The rearrangement uses TRBV7-3 and TRBJ2-3; 13 positions agree with TRBD2. Germline V gives CDR1 SGHTA, CDR2 FQGTGA. This CDR3 comprises 18 residues. V shed 5 bases, J shed 3 bases, and the junction held 11 bases outside the gene matches. CDR3 DNA (partial): TGTGCCAGCAGCCCCGGGACTAGCGGGGCCCGTAGTACAGATACG. This codes for CASSPGTSGARSTDT. The complete CDR3 reads CASSPGTSGARSTDTQYF.

Turning to this clone: The CDR3 goes on 3 residues after the read ends, and that part is filled in from the germline J gene. This chain connects TRBV29-1 to TRBJ2-5; TRBD1 aligns across 9 bases. This CDR3 is built from 16 residues. The V gene end was trimmed by 6 bases and the J gene end by 4 bases; junction bases not matched to a gene: 15. Germline V gene sequence: CDR1 SQVTM, CDR2 ANQGSEA. The sequenced part of the CDR3 DNA is TGCAGCGTGGACAAAACAGGGGGCGCTGGGTCAGAGACC. This translates into CSVDKTGGAGSET. The whole CDR3 sequence is CSVDKTGGAGSETQYF.

As for this clone: Other DNA sequences in the same sample also yield this CDR3. The part of the CDR3 DNA that was read is TGTGCCAGCTCTCAGGGACAGGGAGCCTACGAG. Protein product: CASSQGQGAYE. The complete CDR3 protein is CASSQGQGAYEQYF. The chain has TRBV18 and TRBJ2-7; 9 bases fit TRBD1. The read stops 3 residues short of the end of the CDR3; the missing end is completed from the germline J gene. Germline assignment: CDR1 KGHSH and CDR2 LQKENI. The CDR3 is made up of 14 amino acids. The J segment lost 2 bases and the V segment lost 6 bases, leaving 5 bases of the junction unmatched.

Regarding this clone: The read ends 3 residues shy of where the CDR3 ends; the end is completed using the germline J gene. The V and J genes are TRBV4-1 and TRBJ2-3; 7 bases fit TRBD2. The CDR3 has 16 residues. Germline CDR1 MGHRA, CDR2 YSYEKL. V shed 3 bases, J shed 4 bases, and the junction held 10 bases outside the gene matches. CDR3 loop: CASSHLGLEPADTQYF. CDR3 DNA, as far as it was read: TGCGCCAGCAGCCACCTCGGACTAGAGCCCGCAGATACG.

As to this clone: The sequence runs out 3 residues before the end of the CDR3; the remainder is reconstructed from the germline J gene. The chain is built from TRBV5-1 and TRBJ2-3; TRBD2 matches at 8 bases. Germline V gene sequence: CDR1 SGHRS, CDR2 YFSETQ. Unmatched junction bases numbered 9, after V lost 0 bases and J lost 6 bases. The CDR3 runs 16 residues. Incomplete CDR3 DNA: TGCGCCAGCAGCTTGGAAGGCGGGGGGCGCGGTGATACG. It specifies CASSLEGGGRGDT. The full CDR3 protein is CASSLEGGGRGDTQYF.

Remarks on this clone: Read coverage stops 3 residues before the CDR3 terminus; the germline J gene supplies the remainder. This chain connects TRBV19 to TRBJ1-5; maybe TRBD1 (6 bases). The CDR3 extends over 18 amino acids. CDR1 and CDR2 from the germline V gene are LNHDA and SQIVND (reference sequence). With 0 bases removed from V and 3 bases from J, the gap between germline ends came to 18 bases. CDR3 DNA, as far as it was read: TGTGCCAGTAGTATAGAACAGGGCCGTAAGGGAGCCAATCAGCCC. Residues: CASSIEQGRKGANQP. From start to end, the CDR3 is CASSIEQGRKGANQPQHF.

A remark on this clone: With the read ending 3 residues before the CDR3 end, the germline J gene is used to fill in that end. The J gene is TRBJ2-2, the V gene TRBV5-1; the match to TRBD2 covers 15 bases. This CDR3 spans 17 amino acids. The ends lost 3 bases at V and 2 bases at J; junction bases unmatched: 2. Germline V gives CDR1 SGHRS, CDR2 YFSETQ. The CDR3 DNA, read in part, is TGCGCCAGCAGCTGGGGACTAGCGGGAGGTAACACCGGGGAG. This sequence encodes CASSWGLAGGNTGE. The whole CDR3 protein reads CASSWGLAGGNTGELFF. Together with reference TRBV5-1 and TRBJ2-2, the CDR3 gives the full variable domain: KAGVTQTPRYLIKTRGQQVTLSCSPISGHRSVSWYQQTPGQGLQFLFEYFSETQRNKGNFPGRFSGRQFSNSRSEMNVSTLELGDSALYLCASSWGLAGGNTGELFFGEGSRLTVL.